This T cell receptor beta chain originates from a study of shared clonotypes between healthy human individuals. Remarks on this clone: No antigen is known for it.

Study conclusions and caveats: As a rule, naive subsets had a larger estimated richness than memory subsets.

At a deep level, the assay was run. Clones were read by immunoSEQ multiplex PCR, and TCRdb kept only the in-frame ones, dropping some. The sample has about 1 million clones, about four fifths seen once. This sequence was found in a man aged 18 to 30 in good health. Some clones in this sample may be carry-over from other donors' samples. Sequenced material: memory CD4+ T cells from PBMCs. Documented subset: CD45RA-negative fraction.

CDR3 nucleotides: TGTGCCAGCAGCTTGGACCCACTCGGGGGAGACACCATATATTTT. Protein sequence: CASSLDPLGGDTIYF. The V and J genes are TRBV5-4 and TRBJ1-3; D may be TRBD1 (5 bases). Between the trimmed V and J ends, which lost 0 bases and 8 bases, there was a span of 15 bases. This CDR3 has 15 residues. Germline lookup yields CDR1 SGHNT and CDR2 YYREEE (reference sequence).